The 5 T cell receptor beta chains listed next were all sequenced from one sample in a study of cytomegalovirus exposure and HLA in healthy donors. 60 Vbeta and 13 Jbeta primers were used in PCR. Method: immunoSEQ multiplex PCR; TCRdb's copy keeps in-frame clones and lacks some. The repertoire consists of under 200,000 clones, with 80% to 85% occurring once and the leading ten covering around 2%. The sequencing input was PBMCs. These receptors came from a human donor in good health.

V gene TRBV27 combines with J gene TRBJ1-5; 7 nucleotides match TRBD1. This CDR3 comprises 15 residues. V lost 5 bases, J lost 5 bases, and 9 bases stayed unmatched. The germline V gene encodes CDR1 MNHEY and CDR2 SMNVEV (reference sequence). This chain's CDR3 is CASSPKTGPYQPQHF. In nucleotides, the CDR3 is TGTGCCAGCAGTCCAAAGACAGGGCCCTATCAGCCCCAGCATTTT.

The chain combines TRBV29-1 with TRBJ2-7; maybe TRBD2 (7 bases). Germline CDR1 is SQVTM and CDR2 is ANQGSEA. The CDR3 covers 13 residues. Trimming pared 3 bases from V and 3 bases from J, leaving 12 bases between. The CDR3 loop is CSVEEGGGYEQYF. The CDR3, as DNA: TGCAGCGTTGAGGAGGGGGGGGGCTACGAGCAGTACTTC.

V usage is TRBV4-3 and J usage is TRBJ2-5; 9 positions match TRBD1. Germline V gives CDR1 LGHNA, CDR2 YSLEER. Trimming removed 2 bases from V and 5 bases from J; junction bases left unmatched: 9. This CDR3 is built from 16 residues. The CDR3 nucleotides are TGCGCCAGCAGCCAAAGCCCGGGACAGGGTGAGGAGACCCAGTACTTC. Amino acid sequence: CASSQSPGQGEETQYF.

The V call is TRBV25-1, the J call TRBJ1-3; TRBD1 agrees at 7 bases. Germline V gene sequence: CDR1 MGHDK, CDR2 SYGVNS. CDR3 size: 15 residues. J was trimmed by 4 bases and V by 2 bases; bases with no gene match: 5. CDR3 sequence: CASSELRGRGNTIYF. In nucleotides, the CDR3 is TGTGCCAGCAGTGAACTAAGGGGGCGCGGAAACACCATATATTTT.

The rearrangement joins TRBV4-1 to TRBJ2-2; 16 bases line up with TRBD2. The CDR3 consists of 18 residues. From germline, CDR1 is MGHRA and CDR2 YSYEKL. V shed 4 bases, J shed 1 base, and the junction held 3 bases outside the gene matches. The CDR3 spells CASSRGTSGGVNTGELFF. The CDR3 nucleotides are TGCGCCAGCAGCCGGGGGACTAGCGGGGGGGTGAACACCGGGGAGCTGTTTTTT.